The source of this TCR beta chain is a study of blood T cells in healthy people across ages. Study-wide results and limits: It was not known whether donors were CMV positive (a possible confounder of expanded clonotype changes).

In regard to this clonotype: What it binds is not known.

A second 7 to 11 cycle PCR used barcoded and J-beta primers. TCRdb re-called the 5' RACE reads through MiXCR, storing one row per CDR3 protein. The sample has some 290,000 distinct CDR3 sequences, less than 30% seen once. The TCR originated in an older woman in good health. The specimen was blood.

DNA of the CDR3: TGCGCCAGCAGCTTGGCTAGCGGGAGTAACTCCTACGAGCAGTACTTC. Residues: CASSLASGSNSYEQYF. The chain combines TRBV5-1 with TRBJ2-5; TRBD2 aligns across 10 bases. The DNA end is a closer match to TRBJ2-7, so the J assignment may be wrong. The CDR3 is made up of 16 amino acids. Germline V CDR1 and CDR2: SGHRS, YFSETQ.